The 17 T cell receptor beta chains presented below share a single source sample, sequenced in a study of CD8 T cells in ankylosing spondylitis. TCRdb passed the 5' RACE reads through MiXCR, listing each CDR3 protein once. This sample carries some 840,000 distinct CDR3 sequences, about 11% of them seen once, and the ten largest clones take roughly 0.51%. Study-wide results and caveats: A motif of several highly homologous TCR beta variants was seen as apparently characteristic of ankylosing spondylitis blood.

These receptors are not linked to any known antigen. Sequencing was done on a sample of blood, either unsorted or a sorted T cell fraction (not recorded which). These receptors originate from a male donor with ankylosing spondylitis.

In this sample, this clonotype turned up a few times. The J gene is TRBJ2-6, the V gene TRBV24-1; D is unresolved. The CDR3 contains 13 residues. Germline V gene data show CDR1 as KGHDR and CDR2 as SFDVKD. With 4 bases removed from V and 1 base from J, the gap between germline ends came to 1 base. The CDR3 DNA is TGTGCCACCAGTGAATCTGGGGCCAACGTCCTGACTTTC. Protein: CATSESGANVLTF.

The chain is built from TRBV30 and TRBJ2-7; no definite D call. V was trimmed by 1 base and J by 2 bases, leaving 3 bases between them. This CDR3 is built from 11 residues. The germline V gene has CDR1 GTSNPN and CDR2 SVGIG (reference sequence). DNA of the CDR3: TGTGCCTGGAGTGAACCCTACGAGCAGTACTTC. Amino acid sequence: CAWSEPYEQYF.

In its sample, this clonotype was seen a few times. The chain has TRBV11-2 and TRBJ2-3, with 7 bases identical to TRBD2. V was pared by 5 bases and J by 0 bases, with 8 bases of the junction left unmatched. The CDR3 length is 16 residues. CDR1 and CDR2 (germline): SGHAT, FQNNGV. The CDR3 loop reads CASSRGLTPSTDTQYF. The CDR3 DNA reads TGTGCCAGCAGCCGGGGACTAACCCCTAGCACAGATACGCAGTATTTT.

This clonotype was counted only a few times. The chain has TRBV7-2 and TRBJ1-5; a weak D match, TRBD1 (6 bases). V lost 5 bases and J 3 bases, leaving 17 bases between the germline ends. This CDR3 comprises 16 residues. CDR1 and CDR2 (germline): SGHTA, FQGNSA. The CDR3 bases are TGTGCCAGCAGCGACAAAGCGACAGGTCCCAATCAGCCCCAGCATTTT. Protein: CASSDKATGPNQPQHF.

This clonotype was detected only a few times. The chain carries TRBV5-1 and TRBJ2-2; TRBD1 is a possible D gene (6 bases). Germline assignment: CDR1 SGHRS and CDR2 YFSETQ. The CDR3 has 13 amino acids. V lost 4 bases, J lost 7 bases, and 11 bases lay in between. This CDR3 is CASSTQGGGELFF. The CDR3 nucleotides read TGCGCCAGCAGCACACAGGGCGGCGGGGAGCTGTTTTTT.

The rearrangement joins TRBV20-1 to TRBJ2-5, with no clear D. The V gene lost 6 bases and the J gene lost 7 bases, with 15 bases spanning the gap. The CDR3 runs 12 residues. In germline, CDR1 is DFQATT, CDR2 SNEGSKA (reference sequence). This CDR3 is CSAHPRLGTQYF. CDR3 DNA: TGCAGTGCCCACCCACGGCTGGGGACCCAGTACTTC.

Ten or more counts support this clonotype. The rearrangement uses TRBV5-5 and TRBJ2-1; 8 nucleotides align to TRBD2. Losses at the gene ends were 5 bases for V and 0 bases for J; bases not matched to a gene: 4. Germline CDR1 and CDR2: SGHKS and YYEKEE (reference sequence). The CDR3 sequence is 15 residues long. CDR3 loop: CASRYSGGSYNEQFF. For the CDR3, the DNA is TGTGCCAGCAGGTACAGCGGGGGCTCCTACAATGAGCAGTTCTTC.

V gene TRBV18 combines with J gene TRBJ2-7; D is possibly TRBD2 (5 bases). There are 16 residues in the CDR3. Germline CDR1 KGHSH, CDR2 LQKENI. The V end was cut by 3 bases, the J end by 2 bases, with 17 bases between. This chain's CDR3 is CASSPSGGLTTYEQYF. The CDR3 nucleotides are TGTGCCAGCTCACCTAGTGGCGGACTCACCACCTACGAGCAGTACTTC.

The chain recombines TRBV6-4 with TRBJ1-1, with D unclear. Germline CDR1 and CDR2: MRHNA and SNTAGT. V lost 6 bases and J 0 bases, leaving 8 bases between the germline ends. CDR3 length: 13 amino acids. The CDR3 spells CASSAPVNTEAFF. In nucleotides, the CDR3 is TGTGCCAGCAGCGCCCCAGTGAACACTGAAGCTTTCTTT.

This CDR3 is CSAVGLAGSQETQYF. In DNA form, the CDR3 reads TGCAGTGCTGTAGGACTAGCGGGGTCCCAAGAGACCCAGTACTTC. The chain has TRBV20-1 and TRBJ2-5; 12 bases fit TRBD2. CDR3 size: 15 residues. Germline V CDR1 and CDR2: DFQATT, SNEGSKA (reference sequence). The V segment lost 5 bases and the J segment 1 base; nucleotides outside the gene matches: 5.

The J gene is TRBJ1-4, the V gene TRBV29-1; 7 nucleotides agree with TRBD1. The ends lost 6 bases at V and 7 bases at J; junction bases unmatched: 8. Germline values: CDR1 SQVTM, CDR2 ANQGSEA. The CDR3 extends over 13 amino acids. The DNA of the CDR3 is TGCAGCGTGCTCGAGGGGGCGAGTGAAAAACTGTTTTTT. Its protein is CSVLEGASEKLFF.

Comments on this clonotype: A read error may explain this, as a much larger clone is one base away. J is TRBJ2-1 and V is TRBV20-1, with a tentative D call TRBD2 (6 bases). Germline-derived CDR1 and CDR2 are DFQATT and SNEGSKA (reference sequence). The CDR3 has 14 residues. Trimming pared 1 base from V and 8 bases from J, leaving 15 bases between. This chain's CDR3 is CSARVGTRLYEQFF. CDR3 DNA sequence: TGCAGTGCTAGAGTGGGGACTCGTCTCTATGAGCAGTTCTTC.

The DNA of the CDR3 is TGCAGTGCTAGAGATTCGGGGGAAGGTTTGGATTCACCCCTCCACTTT. It codes for CSARDSGEGLDSPLHF. The V gene is TRBV20-1, the J gene TRBJ1-6, with a possible D match to TRBD1 (5 bases). The V gene's germline CDR1 is DFQATT and CDR2 SNEGSKA (reference sequence). The CDR3 runs to 16 residues. V lost 0 bases and J lost 8, with 17 bases in between.

In this sample, this clonotype turned up many times. The rearrangement links TRBV5-6 to TRBJ1-2, with 7 bases identical to TRBD1. Germline loops: CDR1 SGHDT, CDR2 YYEEEE. This CDR3 region has 15 residues. With V trimmed by 3 bases and J by 8 bases, 13 bases remained unmatched. The CDR3 sequence is CASSSGSQGNVGYTF. The CDR3 bases are TGTGCCAGCAGCTCCGGATCACAGGGGAATGTAGGCTACACCTTC.

This chain joins TRBV10-2 and TRBJ1-2; 10 bases fit TRBD1. Trimming at V came to 8 bases and at J to 1 base, leaving 1 base not matched to a gene. CDR3 length equals 13 residues. CDR1 WSHSY and CDR2 SAAADI come from the germline V gene. The CDR3 here is CASGTGDNYGYTF. The CDR3 DNA reads TGCGCCAGCGGGACAGGGGATAACTATGGCTACACCTTC.

This clonotype was observed many times. V is TRBV7-2 and J is TRBJ1-5; 9 nucleotides align to TRBD1. V dropped 3 bases and J dropped 4; count of bases not matched to a gene: 4. The germline CDR1 and CDR2 sequences are SGHTA and FQGNSA. CDR3 length equals 15 residues. The CDR3 DNA is TGTGCCAGCAGCTTTACAGGGGGCCCTAATCAGCCCCAGCATTTT. This encodes CASSFTGGPNQPQHF.

Worth noting for this clonotype: The germline gene is not matched at one end of the junction; a read error may be the cause. The rearrangement joins TRBV12-3 or TRBV12-4 to TRBJ2-2, with TRBD1 matching over 8 bases. This CDR3 has 14 residues. In DNA, the CDR3 is TGTGCCACCAGTAGGACAGGGAAGATCGGGGAGCTGTTTTTT. It encodes CATSRTGKIGELFF.